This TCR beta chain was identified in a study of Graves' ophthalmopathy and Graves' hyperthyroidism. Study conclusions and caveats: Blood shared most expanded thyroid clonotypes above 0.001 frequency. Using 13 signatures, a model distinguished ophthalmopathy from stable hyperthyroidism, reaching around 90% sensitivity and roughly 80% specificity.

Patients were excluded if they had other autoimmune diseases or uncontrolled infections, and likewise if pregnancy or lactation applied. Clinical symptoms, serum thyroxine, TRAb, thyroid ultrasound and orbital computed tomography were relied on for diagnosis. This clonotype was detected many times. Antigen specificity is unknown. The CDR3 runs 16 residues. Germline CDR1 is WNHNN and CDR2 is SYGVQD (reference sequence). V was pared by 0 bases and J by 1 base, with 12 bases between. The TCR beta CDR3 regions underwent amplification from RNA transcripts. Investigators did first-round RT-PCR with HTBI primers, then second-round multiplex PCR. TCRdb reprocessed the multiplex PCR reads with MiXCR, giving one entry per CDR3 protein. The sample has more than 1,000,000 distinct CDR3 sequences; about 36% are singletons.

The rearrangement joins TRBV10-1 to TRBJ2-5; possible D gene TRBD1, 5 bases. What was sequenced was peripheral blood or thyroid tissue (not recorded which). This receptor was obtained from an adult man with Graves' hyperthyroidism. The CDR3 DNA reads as TGCGCCAGCAGTGAGTCACACAGGTCGGGCCAAGAGACCCAGTACTTC. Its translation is CASSESHRSGQETQYF.